The T cell receptor (beta chain) described here comes from a study of radiotherapy plus CTLA-4 blockade in lung cancer. The germline V gene has CDR1 MGHRA and CDR2 YSYEKL. With 0 bases removed from V and 4 bases from J, the gap between germline ends came to 10 bases. The CDR3 extends over 14 amino acids. Sequencing was performed with immunoSEQ multiplex PCR; in TCRdb, only in-frame clones are kept and a portion is missing. The data contain about 36,000 clones, 75% to 90% of them singletons. The rearrangement links TRBV4-1 to TRBJ2-7, with D perhaps TRBD1 (6 bases). The TCR comes from a human donor with non-small cell lung cancer who had stable disease on radiotherapy plus ipilimumab. The sequencing here drew on peripheral blood, taken from a patient treated with radiotherapy plus ipilimumab. CDR3 region: CASSQDNRAYEQYF. CDR3 DNA sequence: TGCGCCAGCAGCCAAGATAACAGGGCTTACGAGCAGTACTTC.